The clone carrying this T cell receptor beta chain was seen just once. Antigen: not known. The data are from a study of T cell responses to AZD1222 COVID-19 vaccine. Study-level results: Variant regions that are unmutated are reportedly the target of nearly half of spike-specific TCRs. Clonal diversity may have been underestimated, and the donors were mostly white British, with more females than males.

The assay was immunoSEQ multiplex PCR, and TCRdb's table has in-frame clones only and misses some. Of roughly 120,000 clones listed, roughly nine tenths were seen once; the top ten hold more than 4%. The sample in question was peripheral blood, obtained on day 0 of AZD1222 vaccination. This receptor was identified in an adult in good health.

CDR3 residues: CASTGPSTYEQYF. CDR3 DNA: TGTGCCAGTACAGGTCCATCCACCTACGAGCAGTACTTC. The chain is built from TRBV28 and TRBJ2-7; weak D call: TRBD1 (5 bases). The V gene's germline CDR1 is MDHEN and CDR2 SYDVKM. V was trimmed by 9 bases and J by 2 bases, leaving 14 bases between them. The CDR3 runs 13 residues.